The entry below describes one TCR beta chain. Its antigen is currently unknown. Researchers built TCR beta libraries using quantitative 5'-RACE with molecular barcodes. MiXCR, applied by TCRdb to the 5' RACE reads, yields one record per CDR3 protein. The sample has roughly 450,000 distinct CDR3 sequences, 25% to 30% seen once. The data are from a study of CD8 T cells in ankylosing spondylitis. Study-wide results and caveats: Clones linked to disease, bearing a CD8+ phenotype, were relatively rare in peripheral blood. In ankylosing spondylitis patients, matched synovial fluid reportedly showed significant enrichment of disease-linked clones. There was a TCR beta motif, made of several highly homologous variants, that appeared characteristic of ankylosing spondylitis blood.

Germline-derived CDR1 and CDR2 are SGHRS and YFSETQ. The CDR3 spans 16 residues. Trimming cost V 0 bases and J 4 bases, with 14 bases left between them. Sequenced sample: blood, either unsorted or a sorted T cell fraction (not recorded which). The genes are TRBV5-1 and TRBJ2-1; D is possibly TRBD2 (5 bases). The TCR comes from a male donor with ankylosing spondylitis. The CDR3 is CASSLATGLAYNEQFF. Written as DNA, the CDR3 is TGCGCCAGCAGCTTGGCTACTGGTCTAGCTTACAATGAGCAGTTCTTC.